The clone carrying this T cell receptor (beta chain) was observed a handful of times. Repertoires were generated with immunoSEQ multiplex PCR, while TCRdb's copy carries only in-frame clones and drops some. Altogether about 200,000 clones are present, 80% to 90% being singletons, with the ten largest covering 1.2%. This specimen comes from a study of blood T cell repertoires in COVID-19. V was shortened by 6 bases and J by 5 bases, with 10 bases between the two germline ends. Germline CDR1 reads LNHDA; CDR2 reads SQIVND (reference sequence). The CDR3 covers 13 residues. This TCR was sampled from a man in his thirties or forties who had recovered from COVID-19. This chain connects TRBV19 to TRBJ1-4, with a possible D match to TRBD1 (5 bases). Specimen: PBMCs or T cells enriched from blood (not recorded which). CDR3: CASRQGSNEKLFF. The DNA of the CDR3 is TGTGCCAGTAGGCAGGGCTCCAATGAAAAACTGTTTTTT.